These T cell receptor beta chains were read from a single sample in a study of beta chain features in type 1 diabetes. Measured with immunoSEQ multiplex PCR; TCRdb has only the in-frame clones, and not every one. The table records 100,000 to 150,000 clones, approximately 10% of them present only once. Specimen: central memory CD4+ T cells from blood. These TCRs come from a man in his thirties or forties with type 1 diabetes. Both conserved end residues are trimmed from each CDR3.

j_gene,v_gene,CDR3aa
TRBJ1-6,TRBV4-2,ASSQVQSLGDSPLH
TRBJ1-2,TRBV11-2,ASSGQGYGYT
TRBJ2-3,TRBV5-1,ASSQESFPIY
TRBJ2-3,TRBV4-3,ASSPRLAGGLDTQY
TRBJ2-6,TRBV9,ASNKAGGAGSGANVLT
TRBJ2-7,TRBV6-4,ASSDNFSYEQY
TRBJ1-5,TRBV30,AWSEETASPQH
TRBJ1-5,TRBV4-2,ASSHFRDSNQPQH
TRBJ2-1,TRBV5-6,ASSLGLADPLDEQF
TRBJ2-2,TRBV12-5,ASGTRTGATGELF
TRBJ1-1,TRBV19,ASSMFRDTEAF
TRBJ1-6,TRBV9,ASSISRGLDSPLH
TRBJ2-2,TRBV11-2,ASSLQGERLF
TRBJ2-7,TRBV30,AWSVRGYEQY
TRBJ1-6,TRBV5-1,ASSLGGVNSPLH
TRBJ2-3,TRBV23-1,ASSHGGLAIDTQY
TRBJ2-5,TRBV27,ASKLDRGQETQY
TRBJ1-1,TRBV30,AWSVWTKNTEAF
TRBJ1-6,TRBV18,ASSPFFRTGDSPLH
TRBJ2-1,TRBV9,ASSPGTGFNEQF
TRBJ1-3,TRBV5-1,ASSLGTALGNTIY
TRBJ2-2,TRBV7-9,ASSVWDSKLELF
TRBJ2-2,TRBV6-1,ASTILRNTGELF
TRBJ2-5,TRBV2,ASSERRSQETQY
TRBJ1-1,TRBV27,ASTDPRRAF
TRBJ2-7,TRBV18,ASSPSRRGTGGSEQY
TRBJ2-6,TRBV5-1,ASSPSGDGANVLT
TRBJ1-4,TRBV15,ATSRRIDLRGEKLF
TRBJ2-4,TRBV11-1,ASSLGEGLNIQY
TRBJ2-7,TRBV14,ASSQSGTSVTREQY
TRBJ2-7,TRBV28,AVERGSSYEQY
TRBJ2-5,TRBV18,ASSPLRSGYGETQY
TRBJ2-7,TRBV4-2,ASSLFPYEQY
TRBJ1-5,TRBV4-2,ASSQEGTGYNQPQH
TRBJ1-1,TRBV5-1,ASSLAGGGANTEAF
TRBJ1-1,TRBV7-6,ASSPTLDTEAF
TRBJ1-1,TRBV18,ASSGTWNTEAF
TRBJ2-7,TRBV16,ASSQSGYEQY
TRBJ2-7,TRBV5-1,ASSLGQGNDEQY
TRBJ2-7,TRBV5-1,ASSPQGSSYEQY
TRBJ2-1,TRBV29-1,SVPSQGNNEQF
TRBJ2-1,TRBV13,ASSFRALRGEQF
TRBJ2-5,TRBV5-6,ASSYGTEETQY
TRBJ2-7,TRBV5-4,ASSWEGTGRGYEQY
TRBJ1-5,TRBV10-2,ASSAGDNQPQH
TRBJ1-2,TRBV28,ASSDPRGYT
TRBJ2-1,TRBV10-3,ASLAGGKGEQF
TRBJ2-2,TRBV5-1,ASSPLGPANTGELF
TRBJ2-3,TRBV19,ASSRGGEADTQY
TRBJ2-7,TRBV18,ASSPRGDYEQY
TRBJ2-5,TRBV6-5,ASRSSLAGQETQY
TRBJ1-4,TRBV7-2,ASSLEDATGLF
TRBJ1-5,TRBV4-2,ASSISQGQPQH